This paragraph reports one TCR beta chain. Its target antigen remains unknown. No much larger clonotype is one base removed from it; base qualities were not supplied. The CDR3, from cysteine to phenylalanine, totals 14 residues. The kept DNA is CDR3 alone, 42 bases in frame from the first base. CDR1 and CDR2 are drawn from the germline V gene: SGHAT, FQNNGV. Cut back by 5 bases and 2 bases, the V and J ends lie 11 bases apart. These data come from a study of shared clonotypes between healthy human individuals (TCRdb year 2020). As for the study more broadly: Three men and a couple of women, aged 18 to 49 years, made up the cohort. For each donor, CD4 naive and CD4 memory were each given three plates, CD8 naive was given two plates, and CD8 memory was given one plate. The study deeply sequenced blood TCR repertoires of five healthy adults to estimate repertoire size and the extent of clonotype sharing between individuals. Different laboratories and diverse techniques were used to prepare libraries and sequence TCR repertoires, to increase sequencing depth and limit assay-specific biases. Between about 0.85 and 9.5 billion PBMCs per donor were obtained by leukapheresis. The paper as a whole reports these results and caveats: Based on pairwise subsampling, the degree of clonotype sharing among donors was expected to be affected by sequencing depth. The small number of donors limited the genetic and exposure-history diversity represented. Compared with non-shared clonotypes, clonotypes shared by all four sorted-subset donors had higher generation probabilities. Larger estimated clonotype richness was generally found for naive subsets than for memory subsets. About 4.5% of naive CD4, 3.5% of naive CD8, about 2.5% of memory CD4, and less than 0.45% of memory CD8 clonotypes were shared across a few donors. Sampling was limited to blood, and TCR repertoires in tissue likely differ from TCR repertoires in blood. Incomplete sequencing was indicated by rarefaction of sorted-subset datasets, despite the large sequencing depth.

Using the deep immunoSEQ assay, multiplex PCR amplified TCR CDR3 regions from genomic DNA. Genomic DNA extracted from each cell subset was distributed evenly over all wells of several immunoSEQ 96-well plates, and each plate served as one replicate. Each replicate PCR for sorted subsets received roughly 0.2 ug genomic DNA, equal to about 30,000 T cell genomes. The purified libraries were quantified using a Qubit 3.0 fluorometer, sized with a Bioanalyzer 2100, and then quantified again using the KAPA Library Quantification kit. Every immunoSEQ 96-well plate was sequenced on a dedicated single-read 150-cycle Illumina NextSeq 550 flow cell. Per the original workflow: Because only junctional sequences without quality scores were contained in the immunoSEQ output, filtering matching that applied to full-length reads could not be performed. To assign V/J genes and CDR3, sequences were annotated against IMGT germline references using PyIR, a Python wrapper for IgBLAST v1.9. Reads were removed for weak V/J assignments (E-value above 1e-6), missing CDR3, stop codons, out-of-frame junctions, or ambiguous translated residues. V3J clonotypes were defined as sequences sharing the same inferred V gene, J gene, and CDR3 amino acid sequence. The percentage overlap between two repertoires was calculated by dividing the number of shared unique clonotypes by the size of the smaller repertoire. Richness of each repertoire was evaluated using RTK rarefaction, the Chao1 estimator, and Recon v2.1 estimates of unobserved clonotypes. For all TCRbeta clonotypes obtained by the gDNA method from a handful of donors, generation probabilities were computed with OLGA. TCRdb mirrors the immuneACCESS table, restricted to in-frame sequences. Some clones are absent from its copies; in checked studies, under half trace to an unresolved V gene, and the reason for the others is unknown. V, J and clone size are taken as reported in that table, and D and trimming were inferred from the DNA itself. In this sample the table shows about 590,000 clones, nearly 97% of which occur a single time. The ten largest account for 0.11% of the sample.

For the CD8 naive samples, CD45RO-negative cells were positively selected for CCR7, yielding a CD45RA+CCR7+ population from which TemRA cells were excluded. The donors were healthy, HIV-negative adults with no recently reported acute infections or vaccinations. All donors were Caucasian adults living in Nashville, Tennessee, USA. Blood was collected by leukapheresis, and PBMCs were isolated by Ficoll-Histopaque density gradient centrifugation and then cryopreserved in liquid nitrogen vapor phase. Analytical flow cytometry was used to check the purity and quantity of each magnetically sorted T cell population. Each sorted fraction had its genomic DNA isolated and then quantified by UV absorbance on a Nanodrop 2000c.

The source of this sequence is a woman under 40 in good health. Sequenced: naive CD8+ T cells sorted from blood. The cell subset or site label here, explained by the study, means: CD45RA+CCR7+. The chain uses TRBV11-2 and TRBJ2-3; TRBD1 is a possible D gene, resting on 5 matching bases. CDR3 sequence: CASSRDSPTDTQYF. The DNA sequence is given as TGTGCCAGCAGCCGCGACAGTCCCACAGATACGCAGTATTTT.